Following are 2 T cell receptor beta chains from one sample sequenced in a study of cytomegalovirus exposure and HLA in healthy donors. PCR was performed using 60 Vbeta and 13 Jbeta primers. Clones were read by immunoSEQ multiplex PCR, and TCRdb kept only the in-frame ones, dropping some. The table lists over 100,000 clones, almost 80% of them singletons. The sequenced sample was PBMCs. The receptors derive from a female donor in good health and CMV-seronegative.

This clone has only one observation. The rearrangement joins TRBV19 to TRBJ1-5; no clear D. There are 12 residues in the CDR3. V shed 9 bases and J shed 0 bases, with 6 bases lying between them. CDR1 and CDR2 from the germline V gene are LNHDA and SQIVND (reference sequence). The CDR3 region has the DNA TGTGCCAGCAGGTATAGCAATCAGCCCCAGCATTTT. Protein sequence: CASRYSNQPQHF.

This clone came up a few times. The chain joins TRBV18 to TRBJ1-4, with TRBD1 matching over 7 bases. The J segment lost 0 bases and the V segment lost 3 bases, leaving 4 bases of the junction unmatched. This CDR3 contains 16 residues. CDR1 and CDR2 from the germline V gene are KGHSH and LQKENI. The CDR3 nucleotides read TGTGCCAGCTCACCGGGGACAGCAACAACTAATGAAAAACTGTTTTTT. Encoded protein: CASSPGTATTNEKLFF.